Following are 2 T cell receptor beta chains from one sample sequenced in a study of memory CD4+ T cells and cytomegalovirus serostatus. The sort gate was single viable CD3+CD4+CD8-CD45RO+ cells for memory CD4+ T cells. TCRdb's table, derived via immunoSEQ multiplex PCR, lists solely in-frame clones and lacks some. The sample includes around 25,000 clones, about 78% of them seen just once. The source material was memory CD4+ T cells from blood. The receptors stem from an adult in good health and CMV-seronegative.

This clone was recorded only once. The J gene is TRBJ2-3, the V gene TRBV5-5; the match to TRBD2 covers 11 bases. The CDR3 is 16 residues long. V trimming: 5 bases; J trimming: 3 bases; junction bases outside the gene matches: 8. The V gene's germline CDR1 is SGHKS and CDR2 YYEKEE (reference sequence). CDR3 sequence: CASRLAGARTTDTQYF. CDR3 in DNA: TGTGCCAGCAGACTAGCGGGAGCTCGGACGACAGATACGCAGTATTTT.

The rearrangement uses TRBV6-5 and TRBJ1-2; D gene unclear. In germline, CDR1 is MNHEY, CDR2 SVGAGI. This CDR3 comprises 14 residues. V shed 4 bases and J shed 2 bases, with 11 bases lying between them. CDR3 region: CASSSPVRNYGYTF. In nucleotides, the CDR3 is TGTGCCAGCAGTTCCCCGGTGAGGAACTATGGCTACACCTTC.